Presented here are 26 T cell receptor beta chains from one specimen sequenced in a study of blood T cell repertoires in COVID-19. Repertoires were generated with immunoSEQ multiplex PCR, while TCRdb's copy carries only in-frame clones and drops some. The sample yields about 21,000 clones, 87% seen once. What was sequenced was peripheral blood. All receptors derive from a human donor with active COVID-19. The donor label of this sample is uncertain.

The chain links TRBV7-9 to TRBJ2-3; TRBD1 agrees at 7 bases. The CDR3 covers 14 residues. Unmatched junction bases numbered 4, after V lost 3 bases and J lost 4 bases. The V gene's germline CDR1 is SEHNR and CDR2 FQNEAQ (reference sequence). The CDR3 sequence is CASSFQQGSDTQYF. The CDR3 bases are TGTGCCAGCAGCTTCCAACAGGGGTCAGATACGCAGTATTTT.

The rearrangement joins TRBV14 to TRBJ2-5; possible D gene TRBD1, 6 bases. Germline-derived CDR1 and CDR2 are SGHDN and FVKESK. CDR3 length equals 15 residues. Between the trimmed V and J ends, which lost 1 base and 1 base, there was a span of 10 bases. The CDR3 sequence is CASSQVGQSQETQYF. CDR3 bases: TGTGCCAGCAGCCAAGTTGGACAGTCCCAAGAGACCCAGTACTTC.

The chain uses TRBV7-2 and TRBJ2-2, with D unresolved. Trimming stripped 5 bases from V and 5 bases from J, with 18 bases between. The CDR3 has 16 residues. The V gene's germline CDR1 is SGHTA and CDR2 FQGNSA. The CDR3 sequence is CASSTSWNTRTGELFF. Here the CDR3 DNA reads TGTGCCAGCAGCACGTCTTGGAACACGCGGACCGGGGAGCTGTTTTTT.

This chain's CDR3 is CASSHRDRRYLANTGELFF. The CDR3 region has the DNA TGTGCCAGCAGCCACCGGGACAGGCGGTACCTCGCGAACACCGGGGAGCTGTTTTTT. The chain is built from TRBV5-4 and TRBJ2-2, with 8 positions matching TRBD1. The CDR3 length is 19 residues. Germline trimming cut 4 bases from V and 0 bases from J; bases unmatched to any gene: 14. The germline gives CDR1 SGHNT, CDR2 YYREEE (reference sequence). Complete variable domain (other parts from reference TRBV5-4 and TRBJ2-2): ETGVTQSPTHLIKTRGQQVTLRCSSQSGHNTVSWYQQALGQGPQFIFQYYREEENGRGNFPPRFSGLQFPNYSSELNVNALELDDSALYLCASSHRDRRYLANTGELFFGEGSRLTVL.

J is TRBJ2-7 and V is TRBV10-3; TRBD1 matches 7 bases. The ends lost 5 bases at V and 5 bases at J; junction bases unmatched: 12. Germline lookup yields CDR1 ENHRY and CDR2 SYGVKD. The length of the CDR3 is 15 residues. The CDR3 coding sequence is TGTGCCATCAGTCCCGACAGGGAAGGTCGGCACGAGCAGTACTTC. It encodes CAISPDREGRHEQYF.

The CDR3 here is CASSWAGTRRNEQFF. The CDR3 DNA reads TGTGCCAGCAGCTGGGCCGGGACTAGGAGAAATGAGCAGTTCTTC. This chain uses TRBV3-1 (or the pseudogene TRBV3-2) with TRBJ2-1; 8 bases match TRBD2. Unmatched junction bases numbered 10, after V lost 5 bases and J lost 7 bases. This CDR3 is built from 15 residues. CDR1 is LGHDT, CDR2 YNNKEL, per germline (reference sequence).

The chain recombines TRBV19 with TRBJ1-6; 7 positions agree with TRBD1. The junction had 6 bases not matched to a gene; V was cut back by 9 bases and J by 7 bases. In germline, CDR1 is LNHDA, CDR2 SQIVND (reference sequence). The CDR3 is 13 residues long. CDR3 residues: CASEDRWNSPLHF. The CDR3 DNA sequence: TGTGCCAGCGAGGACAGGTGGAATTCACCCCTCCACTTT.

This chain uses TRBV6-5 with TRBJ1-2; no firm D call. CDR3 size: 14 residues. V was clipped by 7 bases and J by 2 bases, with 14 bases between them. Germline CDR1 reads MNHEY; CDR2 reads SVGAGI. CDR3 region: CASTHRGGNYGYTF. The CDR3 DNA reads TGTGCCAGCACCCACCGGGGAGGGAACTATGGCTACACCTTC.

This chain connects TRBV25-1 to TRBJ1-2; TRBD1 matches at 9 bases. The CDR3 loop spans 15 amino acids. The germline CDR1 and CDR2 sequences are MGHDK and SYGVNS. The trim removed 2 bases at V and 2 bases at J, leaving 3 bases unmatched. The CDR3 spells CASSERTGANYGYTF. CDR3 nucleotide sequence: TGTGCCAGCAGTGAAAGGACAGGGGCGAACTATGGCTACACCTTC.

The chain carries TRBV2 and TRBJ2-7; 14 bases map to TRBD2. The CDR3 spans 15 residues. Germline CDR1 is SNHLY and CDR2 is FYNNEI. The junction had 11 bases not matched to a gene; V was cut back by 10 bases and J by 6 bases. The CDR3 spells CATTGTSGSSGEQYF. CDR3 DNA: TGTGCCACCACCGGGACTAGCGGGAGTTCCGGCGAGCAGTACTTC.

The chain carries TRBV28 and TRBJ2-5; 8 bases align to TRBD2. Germline trimming cut 6 bases from V and 7 bases from J; bases unmatched to any gene: 10. The CDR3 contains 14 residues. The germline V gene has CDR1 MDHEN and CDR2 SYDVKM. The CDR3 nucleotides are TGTGCCAGCAGGCCCGCTAGCGGGTTCGGGACCCAGTACTTC. Translating it yields CASRPASGFGTQYF.

This chain connects TRBV27 to TRBJ1-2; D might be TRBD1 (6 bases). The CDR3 extends over 16 amino acids. CDR1 and CDR2 from the germline V gene are MNHEY and SMNVEV (reference sequence). With 8 bases removed from V and 8 bases from J, the gap between germline ends came to 27 bases. The DNA for the CDR3 is TGTGCCAGCGCGTGGGGGGGCCCTTCGGCTGGGATGGGCTACACCTTC. Residues: CASAWGGPSAGMGYTF.

The V gene is TRBV28, the J gene TRBJ1-5; 9 bases are shared with TRBD1. This CDR3 region has 14 residues. The junction had 4 bases not matched to a gene; V was cut back by 5 bases and J by 5 bases. CDR1 is MDHEN and CDR2 is SYDVKM in the germline V gene. The CDR3 sequence is CASSQDRGDQPQHF. The CDR3 nucleotides read TGTGCCAGCAGTCAAGACAGGGGGGATCAGCCCCAGCATTTT.

The CDR3 here is CASSQDAGGYSNQPQHF. CDR3 bases: TGCGCCAGCAGCCAAGACGCGGGAGGTTATAGCAATCAGCCCCAGCATTTT. This rearrangement joins TRBV4-3 to TRBJ1-5; no definite D call. Germline V gives CDR1 LGHNA, CDR2 YSLEER. The germline V and J ends were trimmed by 0 bases and 0 bases, with 12 bases remaining between them. The CDR3 consists of 17 residues.

The CDR3: CASSLAGGTRSYEQYF. The CDR3 nucleotides are TGTGCCAGCAGCTTGGCGGGCGGGACCAGATCATACGAGCAGTACTTC. V and J are TRBV5-4 and TRBJ2-7; possible D gene TRBD2, 6 bases. This CDR3 is 16 amino acids long. Trimming pared 0 bases from V and 4 bases from J, leaving 17 bases between. Germline assignment: CDR1 SGHNT and CDR2 YYREEE (reference sequence). Complete variable domain (other parts from reference TRBV5-4 and TRBJ2-7): ETGVTQSPTHLIKTRGQQVTLRCSSQSGHNTVSWYQQALGQGPQFIFQYYREEENGRGNFPPRFSGLQFPNYSSELNVNALELDDSALYLCASSLAGGTRSYEQYFGPGTRLTVT.

The chain is built from TRBV5-4 and TRBJ1-2, with 9 bases fitting TRBD1. Germline CDR1 SGHNT, CDR2 YYREEE (reference sequence). Unmatched junction bases numbered 12, after V lost 4 bases and J lost 8 bases. The CDR3 has 15 amino acids. For the CDR3, the DNA is TGTGCCAGCAGCGCGGGACAGGGAAGGGGAGAGGGCTACACCTTC. Its translation is CASSAGQGRGEGYTF.

This chain uses TRBV28 with TRBJ1-1, with 7 bases identical to TRBD1. The CDR3 is 15 residues long. CDR1 is MDHEN, CDR2 SYDVKM, per germline. V lost 5 bases and J lost 2; bases outside the gene matches: 8. CDR3 DNA: TGTGCCAGCAGTGGACCGACAGGGCTTAACACTGAAGCTTTCTTT. It codes for CASSGPTGLNTEAFF.

This chain joins TRBV28 and TRBJ2-7, with TRBD2 matching over 12 bases. CDR3 length: 16 amino acids. CDR1 and CDR2 from the germline V gene are MDHEN and SYDVKM. Trimming cost V 5 bases and J 1 base; bases outside gene matches: 6. The CDR3 reads CASSPLAGGPSYEQYF. The CDR3 DNA is TGTGCCAGCAGTCCCCTAGCGGGAGGGCCGTCCTACGAGCAGTACTTC. Looking up the rest from reference TRBV28 and TRBJ2-7 gives the full variable domain: DVKVTQSSRYLVKRTGEKVFLECVQDMDHENMFWYRQDPGLGLRLIYFSYDVKMKEKGDIPEGYSVSREKKERFSLILESASTNQTSMYLCASSPLAGGPSYEQYFGPGTRLTVT.

The gene calls are TRBV3-1 (or the pseudogene TRBV3-2) and TRBJ1-1; D uncertain. CDR3 size: 14 residues. Looked up from germline, CDR1 is LGHDT and CDR2 is YNNKEL (reference sequence). Trimming pared 2 bases from V and 3 bases from J, leaving 10 bases between. The CDR3 nucleotides are TGTGCCAGCAGCCAACCCGGGTGGGACACTGAAGCTTTCTTT. Its protein product is CASSQPGWDTEAFF.

The V call is TRBV24-1, the J call TRBJ2-1; D remains ambiguous. Germline V gene lookup returns CDR1 KGHDR and CDR2 SFDVKD. Deletions cut 2 bases from V and 0 bases from J, with 7 bases between. This CDR3 is built from 15 residues. The CDR3, as DNA: TGTGCCACCAGTGATTGGCGGAGCTCCTACAATGAGCAGTTCTTC. Its protein product is CATSDWRSSYNEQFF.

CDR3 loop: CATSDLGVQGQDEQFF. In nucleotides, the CDR3 is TGTGCCACCAGTGATTTGGGGGTACAGGGGCAGGATGAGCAGTTCTTC. This sequence joins TRBV24-1 and TRBJ2-1; the match to TRBD1 covers 7 bases. The CDR3 has 16 amino acids. Germline values: CDR1 KGHDR, CDR2 SFDVKD. The ends lost 0 bases at V and 8 bases at J; junction bases unmatched: 9.

In DNA, the CDR3 is TGTGCCAGCAGCGTATCCCGTGGGCAGCGCTACACCTTC. This sequence encodes CASSVSRGQRYTF. J is TRBJ1-2 and V is TRBV7-3; no clear D gene. The germline gives CDR1 SGHTA, CDR2 FQGTGA. CDR3 length: 13 residues. Deletions cut 5 bases from V and 9 bases from J, with 16 bases between.

This rearrangement joins TRBV5-1 to TRBJ2-7; 8 bases are a match to TRBD2. V lost 4 bases and J lost 0; bases outside the gene matches: 3. Per the germline V gene, CDR1 is SGHRS and CDR2 is YFSETQ. The CDR3 covers 14 residues. CDR3 bases: TGCGCCAGCAGCCTACGGGGGGGCTCCTACGAGCAGTACTTC. This gives the protein CASSLRGGSYEQYF.

V and J are TRBV19 and TRBJ1-5, with TRBD1 matching 8 bases. The length of the CDR3 is 16 residues. The V and J ends lost 1 base and 1 base, in that order; junction bases with no gene match: 3. Germline V gives CDR1 LNHDA, CDR2 SQIVND (reference sequence). Here the CDR3 DNA reads TGTGCCAGTAGTATAGGACAGGGGATGAGCAATCAGCCCCAGCATTTT. This encodes CASSIGQGMSNQPQHF.

V gene TRBV24-1 combines with J gene TRBJ2-1; perhaps TRBD2 as D (5 bases). Trimming cost V 6 bases and J 6 bases, with 5 bases left between them. Germline values: CDR1 KGHDR, CDR2 SFDVKD. This CDR3 comprises 11 residues. CDR3 region: CATSRGNEQFF. CDR3 coding DNA: TGTGCCACCAGTCGGGGCAATGAGCAGTTCTTC.

The rearrangement joins TRBV9 to TRBJ1-2; 10 nucleotides line up with TRBD1. This CDR3 is built from 15 residues. J was trimmed by 4 bases and V by 4 bases; bases with no gene match: 7. Germline CDR1 and CDR2: SGDLS and YYNGEE. CDR3: CASSPRTGGGYGYTF. The CDR3 bases are TGTGCCAGCAGCCCCCGGACAGGGGGGGGCTATGGCTACACCTTC.